One sample yielded the 19 T cell receptor beta chains listed below, sequenced in a study of T cells in Graves' hyperthyroidism and ophthalmopathy. What was amplified from RNA transcripts were TCR beta CDR3 regions. The TCR CDR3 first-round RT-PCR relied on the HTBI primer set. TCRdb recomputed calls from the multiplex PCR reads with MiXCR, one row per CDR3 protein. The table lists fewer than 300,000 distinct CDR3 sequences, 12% to 15% of them singletons. The sequencing sample was made of blood. The receptor source for this set is a woman in her forties or fifties with Graves' hyperthyroidism that later progressed to Graves' ophthalmopathy.

This clonotype was recorded many times. The rearrangement uses TRBV18 and TRBJ2-1, with D perhaps TRBD2 (6 bases). CDR3 length: 12 residues. Germline V gene lookup returns CDR1 KGHSH and CDR2 LQKENI. Deletions cut 3 bases from V and 7 bases from J, with 7 bases between. The CDR3 region is CASSPGGNEQFF. The CDR3 DNA is TGTGCCAGCTCACCGGGGGGAAATGAGCAGTTCTTC.

The chain is built from TRBV5-5 and TRBJ1-1, with no clear D. The CDR3 is made up of 18 amino acids. The V gene lost 1 base and the J gene lost 7 bases, with 26 bases spanning the gap. From germline, CDR1 is SGHKS and CDR2 YYEKEE (reference sequence). In DNA form, the CDR3 reads TGTGCCAGCAGCTTGCTCGCTCGGTCTGTGGCACATACACTTGAAGCTTTCTTT. Residues: CASSLLARSVAHTLEAFF.

This clonotype appeared many times. CDR3 in amino acids: CASSLGGTDEAFF. CDR3 DNA sequence: TGTGCCAGCAGCTTAGGGGGGACTGACGAAGCTTTCTTT. This rearrangement joins TRBV11-2 to TRBJ1-1, with D perhaps TRBD1 (5 bases). V dropped 1 base and J dropped 8 bases, with 11 bases sitting between them. The CDR3 length is 13 residues. Germline CDR1 is SGHAT and CDR2 is FQNNGV.

This clonotype has at least ten counts. The chain employs TRBV11-2 and TRBJ2-1; D gene uncertain. The V end lost 5 bases, the J end lost 10 bases, and 15 bases lay between the germline ends. The CDR3 has 13 residues. Germline CDR1 and CDR2: SGHAT and FQNNGV. CDR3 DNA: TGTGCCAGCAGCCCGTCAGGAATGCCCGAGCAGTTCTTC. Translated, it gives CASSPSGMPEQFF.

This clonotype was seen only a few times. V usage is TRBV29-1 and J usage is TRBJ1-3, with 9 bases lining up with TRBD1. This CDR3 has 16 residues. The V segment lost 2 bases and the J segment 4 bases; nucleotides outside the gene matches: 9. CDR1 and CDR2 (germline): SQVTM, ANQGSEA. CDR3 loop: CSVEMVGTGLGNTIYF. CDR3 sequence (DNA): TGCAGCGTTGAAATGGTTGGGACAGGGTTAGGAAACACCATATATTTT.

At least ten counts were recorded for this clonotype. The chain is built from TRBV24-1 and TRBJ1-1; 7 nucleotides match TRBD1. CDR1 and CDR2 from the germline V gene are KGHDR and SFDVKD. Trimming cost V 7 bases and J 1 base; bases outside gene matches: 5. This CDR3 region has 14 residues. CDR3 region: CATRQGRENTEAFF. The CDR3 nucleotides are TGTGCCACCAGACAGGGGAGGGAGAACACTGAAGCTTTCTTT.

Ten or more counts support this clonotype. The V gene is TRBV30, the J gene TRBJ2-7; 8 bases agree with TRBD1. Trimming took 6 bases from V and 3 from J; bases not matched to a gene: 4. Germline V gene sequence: CDR1 GTSNPN, CDR2 SVGIG (reference sequence). The CDR3 covers 12 residues. The CDR3 nucleotides are TGTGCCTGTTCCGGGACAGGCTACGAGCAGTACTTC. Its protein product is CACSGTGYEQYF. Together with reference TRBV30 and TRBJ2-7, the CDR3 gives the full variable domain: SQTIHQWPATLVQPVGSPLSLECTVEGTSNPNLYWYRQAAGRGLQLLFYSVGIGQISSEVPQNLSASRPQDRQFILSSKKLLLSDSGFYLCACSGTGYEQYFGPGTRLTVT.

The chain carries TRBV7-9 and TRBJ1-4; no clear D gene. CDR1 and CDR2 from the germline V gene are SEHNR and FQNEAQ (reference sequence). The length of the CDR3 is 14 residues. V was pared by 5 bases and J by 6 bases, with 13 bases between. The CDR3 sequence: CASSDPRGDEKLFF. DNA of the CDR3: TGTGCCAGCAGCGACCCCCGCGGCGATGAAAAACTGTTTTTT. Drawing the rest from reference TRBV7-9 and TRBJ1-4, the complete variable domain is DTGVSQNPRHKITKRGQNVTFRCDPISEHNRLYWYRQTLGQGPEFLTYFQNEAQLEKSRLLSDRFSAERPKGSFSTLEIQRTEQGDSAMYLCASSDPRGDEKLFFGSGTQLSVL.

This clonotype turned up a few times. CDR3 residues: CASSVRGDQETQYF. Written as DNA, the CDR3 is TGTGCCAGCAGCGTACGAGGAGACCAAGAGACCCAGTACTTC. J is TRBJ2-5 and V is TRBV9; D is unresolved. Germline V gene sequence: CDR1 SGDLS, CDR2 YYNGEE. The CDR3 runs 14 residues. V was pared by 1 base and J by 0 bases, with 7 bases between.

This clonotype occurred a few times. This chain connects TRBV5-8 to TRBJ2-7, with a weak D call TRBD2 (5 bases). Germline-derived CDR1 and CDR2 are SGHTS and YDEGEE. This CDR3 spans 14 amino acids. V gave up 0 bases and J gave up 5 bases, with 12 bases separating them. In DNA form, the CDR3 reads TGTGCCAGCAGCTTGGAGGGCCCGAGGGACGAGCAGTACTTC. Translating gives CASSLEGPRDEQYF.

The genes are TRBV9 and TRBJ2-3; D may be TRBD1 or TRBD2 (5 bases each). V gave up 0 bases and J gave up 0 bases, with 11 bases separating them. CDR3 length equals 16 residues. Germline lookup yields CDR1 SGDLS and CDR2 YYNGEE. DNA for the CDR3: TGTGCCAGCAGCGTAGACGGGGCAGCTAGCACAGATACGCAGTATTTT. Protein: CASSVDGAASTDTQYF.

The V gene is TRBV5-1, the J gene TRBJ2-7, with 9 bases lining up with TRBD1. V gave up 10 bases and J gave up 3 bases; unmatched junction bases: 8. CDR3 length: 13 residues. Germline V lookup: CDR1 SGHRS, CDR2 YFSETQ. The CDR3 here is CAGAKDRGYEQYF. In DNA, the CDR3 is TGCGCCGGAGCTAAGGACAGGGGCTACGAGCAGTACTTC.

The chain joins TRBV15 to TRBJ2-1; 8 nucleotides match TRBD2. This CDR3 comprises 21 residues. V shed 3 bases, J shed 1 base, and the junction held 20 bases outside the gene matches. Germline V lookup: CDR1 LNHNV, CDR2 YYDKDF (reference sequence). CDR3 bases: TGTGCCACCAGCAGGGGGGGGGGCGGGACTAGTGATTTTGGGTCCTACAATGAGCAGTTCTTC. It codes for CATSRGGGGTSDFGSYNEQFF.

Ten or more counts support this clonotype. V usage is TRBV11-2 and J usage is TRBJ2-5; D possibly corresponds to TRBD2 (5 bases). Germline values: CDR1 SGHAT, CDR2 FQNNGV. The CDR3 has 15 residues. V gave up 2 bases and J gave up 5 bases, with 15 bases separating them. This chain's CDR3 is CASSLFGGFGETQYF. The CDR3, as DNA: TGTGCCAGCAGCTTATTCGGCGGGTTTGGGGAGACCCAGTACTTC.

This clonotype appeared many times. The CDR3 loop is CASSPRIGREYSEAFF. Written as DNA, the CDR3 is TGTGCCAGCTCACCTAGGATTGGCAGGGAGTACTCTGAAGCTTTCTTT. The chain joins TRBV18 to TRBJ1-1, with D possibly TRBD1 on 5 matching bases. V lost 3 bases and J 6 bases, leaving 20 bases between the germline ends. This CDR3 comprises 16 residues. Germline lookup yields CDR1 KGHSH and CDR2 LQKENI.

This clonotype occurred many times. This chain links TRBV3-1 with TRBJ1-6; no reliable D call. The V end was cut by 0 bases, the J end by 14 bases, with 14 bases between. CDR1 and CDR2 from the germline V gene are LGHDT and YNNKEL (reference sequence). This CDR3 has 14 amino acids. The CDR3 loop is CASSQDNRRLALHF. The CDR3 DNA reads as TGTGCCAGCAGCCAAGATAATAGGCGGTTGGCCCTCCACTTT.

This clonotype was recorded many times. This chain joins TRBV20-1 and TRBJ2-7; D is undetermined. The CDR3 totals 14 residues. V lost 5 bases to trimming and J lost 1 base, with 15 bases between them. Germline V CDR1 and CDR2: DFQATT, SNEGSKA (reference sequence). The CDR3 region is CSAALSTPSYEQYF. The CDR3 nucleotides are TGCAGTGCTGCCCTATCGACACCATCCTACGAGCAGTACTTC.

There are many counts of this clonotype. The chain links TRBV6-6 to TRBJ2-2, with D perhaps TRBD1 (6 bases). The CDR3 is 15 amino acids. Trimming cost V 0 bases and J 5 bases, with 10 bases left between them. Germline CDR1 and CDR2: MNHNY and SVGAGI (reference sequence). CDR3 residues: CASSYSWTETGELFF. DNA for the CDR3: TGTGCCAGCAGTTACTCGTGGACAGAGACCGGGGAGCTGTTTTTT.

In this sample, this clonotype turned up many times. The V call is TRBV6-1, the J call TRBJ2-7, with 8 bases matching TRBD1. This CDR3 is built from 15 residues. Unmatched junction bases numbered 9, after V lost 5 bases and J lost 3 bases. Germline V CDR1 and CDR2: MNHNS, SASEGT. CDR3 amino acids: CASSSTSRGLYEQYF. As DNA, the CDR3 is TGTGCCAGCAGTTCTACGTCCAGGGGGCTCTACGAGCAGTACTTC.